A single sample gave rise to the 30 T cell receptor beta chains below, sequenced in a study of shared clonotypes between healthy human individuals. Clones were sequenced by immunoSEQ multiplex PCR, and TCRdb holds only the in-frame ones, with some missing. Among more than 1,200,000 clones listed, approximately 98.5% were seen once. The sequenced sample consisted of naive CD4+ T cells sorted from blood. Noted subset: CD45RA+ positively selected. These receptors originate from a young man in good health.

This chain connects TRBV25-1 to TRBJ2-2; possibly TRBD1 for D (5 bases). Trimming took 8 bases from V and 4 from J, leaving 11 bases between them. CDR3 length: 13 residues. Germline-derived CDR1 and CDR2 are MGHDK and SYGVNS. CDR3 in amino acids: CASGARLTGELFF. CDR3 sequence (DNA): TGTGCCAGCGGGGCGAGACTCACCGGGGAGCTGTTTTTT.

This chain uses TRBV7-6 with TRBJ2-3, with 8 bases that match TRBD2. The CDR3 is made up of 15 amino acids. The junction had 9 bases not matched to a gene; V was cut back by 10 bases and J by 0 bases. Germline V gives CDR1 SGHVS, CDR2 FNYEAQ. CDR3 DNA: TGTGCCACTGGGAGAGCGGGGGCTAGCACAGATACGCAGTATTTT. This sequence encodes CATGRAGASTDTQYF.

The CDR3, as DNA: TGTGCCAGCAGCCCCCTGCCGGCGGGGACTGTCAATGAGCAGTTCTTC. This translates into CASSPLPAGTVNEQFF. The chain combines TRBV9 with TRBJ2-1, with a tentative D call TRBD2 (6 bases). CDR3 length equals 16 residues. V lost 4 bases, J lost 6 bases, and 20 bases lay in between. The germline V gene encodes CDR1 SGDLS and CDR2 YYNGEE.

The V and J genes are TRBV7-3 and TRBJ2-2, with 7 positions matching TRBD1. Germline lookup yields CDR1 SGHTA and CDR2 FQGTGA. This CDR3 region has 16 residues. The junction had 11 bases not matched to a gene; V was cut back by 6 bases and J by 4 bases. CDR3 in amino acids: CASSSDREMGTGELFF. In DNA, the CDR3 is TGTGCCAGCAGTTCAGACAGGGAAATGGGCACCGGGGAGCTGTTTTTT.

Remarks on this clone: Other nucleotide sequences from this sample produce the same CDR3. The genes are TRBV4-2 and TRBJ2-1; 15 bases fit TRBD2. This CDR3 is built from 17 residues. V gave up 3 bases and J gave up 7 bases; unmatched junction bases: 7. Germline-derived CDR1 and CDR2 are LGHNA and YNFKEQ. CDR3 DNA sequence: TGTGCCAGCAGCCAGAGGACTAGCGGGAGGGCCAGTAATGAGCAGTTCTTC. Translating it yields CASSQRTSGRASNEQFF.

This sequence joins TRBV5-1 and TRBJ1-1; TRBD1 is a possible D gene (5 bases). This CDR3 comprises 15 residues. The germline V gene encodes CDR1 SGHRS and CDR2 YFSETQ. The V gene lost 4 bases and the J gene lost 3 bases, with 16 bases spanning the gap. The CDR3 loop reads CASSLGGRPHTEAFF. In DNA, the CDR3 is TGCGCCAGCAGCCTCGGGGGAAGGCCACACACTGAAGCTTTCTTT.

The genes are TRBV7-2 and TRBJ1-2; D is unclear. With 6 bases removed from V and 2 bases from J, the gap between germline ends came to 4 bases. Germline V gene sequence: CDR1 SGHTA, CDR2 FQGNSA. The CDR3 covers 11 residues. CDR3 loop: CASRGNYGYTF. The DNA for the CDR3 is TGTGCCAGCAGGGGGAACTATGGCTACACCTTC.

V and J are TRBV10-3 and TRBJ2-3; TRBD2 agrees at 8 bases. From germline, CDR1 is ENHRY and CDR2 SYGVKD. This CDR3 comprises 14 residues. With V trimmed by 7 bases and J by 5 bases, 8 bases remained unmatched. The CDR3 DNA reads as TGTGCCATCAAGCCAGCGGGAGTTGAAGATACGCAGTATTTT. It is translated as CAIKPAGVEDTQYF.

The J gene is TRBJ1-2, the V gene TRBV10-3; possibly TRBD1 for D (6 bases). The germline CDR1 and CDR2 sequences are ENHRY and SYGVKD. The V and J ends lost 2 bases and 6 bases respectively, with 13 bases between them. This CDR3 contains 14 residues. The CDR3 loop reads CAISEGAGVDGYTF. The CDR3 DNA sequence: TGTGCCATCAGTGAGGGGGCAGGGGTGGATGGCTACACCTTC.

The chain is built from TRBV6-1 and TRBJ1-5; the match to TRBD1 covers 8 bases. This CDR3 has 12 residues. V lost 7 bases, J lost 7 bases, and 3 bases stayed unmatched. The V gene's germline CDR1 is MNHNS and CDR2 SASEGT. The CDR3 spells CASKDRDQPQHF. The CDR3 bases are TGTGCCAGCAAGGACAGGGACCAGCCCCAGCATTTT.

The chain couples TRBV27 to TRBJ2-5; 7 bases are a match to TRBD1. Trimming at V came to 6 bases and at J to 2 bases, leaving 6 bases not matched to a gene. The CDR3 extends over 14 amino acids. Germline values: CDR1 MNHEY, CDR2 SMNVEV (reference sequence). CDR3 residues: CASRFTGQQETQYF. CDR3 nucleotide sequence: TGTGCCAGCAGATTTACGGGACAGCAAGAGACCCAGTACTTC.

The V gene is TRBV27, the J gene TRBJ2-2, with TRBD1 matching 10 bases. With V trimmed by 4 bases and J by 4 bases, 6 bases remained unmatched. This CDR3 region has 16 residues. Germline V CDR1 and CDR2: MNHEY, SMNVEV (reference sequence). The CDR3 coding sequence is TGTGCCAGCAGTTCCCGGACAGGGGGTTTCACCGGGGAGCTGTTTTTT. Translating it yields CASSSRTGGFTGELFF.

This clone has only one observation. V usage is TRBV5-4 and J usage is TRBJ2-7; the match to TRBD1 covers 8 bases. Germline CDR1 reads SGHNT; CDR2 reads YYREEE (reference sequence). The CDR3 has 15 amino acids. J gave up 3 bases and V 0 bases, and 5 bases lay outside the gene matches. The CDR3 sequence: CASSLGAGGLYEQYF. CDR3 in DNA: TGTGCCAGCAGCTTGGGGGCAGGGGGCCTCTACGAGCAGTACTTC.

The rearrangement links TRBV2 to TRBJ2-7; TRBD2 matches 8 bases. The germline CDR1 and CDR2 sequences are SNHLY and FYNNEI. CDR3 length equals 14 residues. Trimming cost V 5 bases and J 1 base; bases outside gene matches: 4. The CDR3 sequence is CASSPSGSSYEQYF. CDR3 sequence (DNA): TGTGCCAGCAGTCCGAGCGGGAGTTCCTACGAGCAGTACTTC.

This clone appeared once. CDR3 sequence: CASSPSDRAYYNEQFF. The CDR3 DNA reads as TGTGCCAGCTCACCGTCGGACAGGGCGTACTACAATGAGCAGTTCTTC. The J gene is TRBJ2-1, the V gene TRBV18; 8 bases map to TRBD1. Trimming removed 3 bases from V and 3 bases from J; junction bases left unmatched: 7. The CDR3 extends over 16 amino acids. Germline values: CDR1 KGHSH, CDR2 LQKENI.

The V and J genes are TRBV28 and TRBJ2-3, with TRBD2 identical over 8 bases. The junction had 9 bases not matched to a gene; V was cut back by 6 bases and J by 4 bases. From germline, CDR1 is MDHEN and CDR2 SYDVKM. The CDR3 runs to 15 residues. CDR3 region: CASSLLQREPDTQYF. The DNA for the CDR3 is TGTGCCAGCAGCCTACTCCAGCGGGAGCCAGATACGCAGTATTTT.

The chain couples TRBV18 to TRBJ2-1; 12 bases map to TRBD2. Germline CDR1 and CDR2: KGHSH and LQKENI. The V gene end was trimmed by 2 bases and the J gene end by 3 bases; junction bases not matched to a gene: 20. This CDR3 comprises 22 residues. The CDR3 bases are TGTGCCAGCTCACCAGAGGGTGTTCGCAGGGGAGGACTAGCGGGACACTACAATGAGCAGTTCTTC. Translation gives CASSPEGVRRGGLAGHYNEQFF.

This chain connects TRBV7-7 to TRBJ2-5; perhaps TRBD1 as D (6 bases). The CDR3 extends over 13 amino acids. V gave up 3 bases and J gave up 3 bases, with 8 bases separating them. CDR1 is SSHAT, CDR2 FNYEAQ, per germline (reference sequence). In nucleotides, the CDR3 is TGTGCCAGCAGCTTTGCAGGGGAAGAGACCCAGTACTTC. Protein sequence: CASSFAGEETQYF.

The chain employs TRBV10-1 and TRBJ2-3; no reliable D call. The V and J ends lost 0 bases and 8 bases respectively, with 3 bases between them. CDR1 and CDR2 from the germline V gene are WNHNN and SYGVQD (reference sequence). The CDR3 runs to 11 residues. The CDR3 sequence: CASSESGTQYF. CDR3 DNA: TGCGCCAGCAGTGAGTCTGGTACGCAGTATTTT.

The chain joins TRBV2 to TRBJ2-4; either TRBD1 or TRBD2 may fit D (6 bases each). This CDR3 has 13 residues. Trimming removed 4 bases at V and 7 bases at J, with 11 bases between. Germline-derived CDR1 and CDR2 are SNHLY and FYNNEI. The CDR3 sequence: CASSVSGGNIQYF. Written as DNA, the CDR3 is TGTGCCAGCAGTGTCTCCGGGGGCAACATTCAGTACTTC.

The V and J genes are TRBV10-3 and TRBJ1-2; no clear D gene. Germline assignment: CDR1 ENHRY and CDR2 SYGVKD. V gave up 2 bases and J gave up 5 bases, with 12 bases separating them. CDR3 size: 14 residues. CDR3 protein: CAISEDSRSYGYTF. The CDR3 DNA sequence: TGTGCCATCAGTGAGGATTCCAGGTCGTATGGCTACACCTTC.

The rearrangement joins TRBV28 to TRBJ1-5; no firm D call. Germline CDR1 reads MDHEN; CDR2 reads SYDVKM. V lost 10 bases, J lost 2 bases, and 9 bases lay in between. CDR3 length: 12 amino acids. Here the CDR3 reads CATDGGNQPQHF. CDR3 DNA sequence: TGTGCCACCGACGGAGGCAATCAGCCCCAGCATTTT.

The genes are TRBV4-1 and TRBJ2-7; D perhaps matches TRBD2 (5 bases). Germline V gives CDR1 MGHRA, CDR2 YSYEKL. CDR3 length: 16 residues. V lost 1 base and J lost 2, with 15 bases in between. Written as DNA, the CDR3 is TGCGCCAGCAGCCAAGGCCGATGGAGCGGAACCTACGAGCAGTACTTC. It codes for CASSQGRWSGTYEQYF.

The sample holds one count of this clone. This chain connects TRBV19 to TRBJ2-1; D not certain. Trimming removed 8 bases at V and 3 bases at J, with 14 bases between. The CDR3 loop spans 14 amino acids. Germline V gene sequence: CDR1 LNHDA, CDR2 SQIVND (reference sequence). CDR3 residues: CASSLALNYNEQFF. The DNA for the CDR3 is TGTGCCAGTTCCTTAGCACTAAACTACAATGAGCAGTTCTTC. Complete variable domain (other parts from reference TRBV19 and TRBJ2-1): DGGITQSPKYLFRKEGQNVTLSCEQNLNHDAMYWYRQDPGQGLRLIYYSQIVNDFQKGDIAEGYSVSREKKESFPLTVTSAQKNPTAFYLCASSLALNYNEQFFGPGTRLTVL.

This sequence joins TRBV4-1 and TRBJ1-3, with D perhaps matching TRBD1 (6 bases). V dropped 2 bases and J dropped 2 bases, with 16 bases sitting between them. Germline CDR1 and CDR2: MGHRA and YSYEKL. This CDR3 is built from 17 residues. CDR3 nucleotides: TGCGCCAGCAGCCAATCTAAAATACAGGGTCCTGGAAACACCATATATTTT. This sequence encodes CASSQSKIQGPGNTIYF.

CDR3 coding DNA: TGTGCCAGCAGCGAGACAGGGCGATCCTACGAGCAGTACTTC. This translates into CASSETGRSYEQYF. V is TRBV7-9 and J is TRBJ2-7; 7 bases are a match to TRBD1. CDR3 length: 14 amino acids. From germline, CDR1 is SEHNR and CDR2 FQNEAQ (reference sequence). V trimming: 5 bases; J trimming: 1 base; junction bases outside the gene matches: 5.

To note about this clone: Other DNA sequences from this sample encode an identical CDR3 as well. The V gene is TRBV5-5, the J gene TRBJ2-2; D unclear. The length of the CDR3 is 12 residues. Germline V CDR1 and CDR2: SGHKS, YYEKEE (reference sequence). Between the trimmed V and J ends, which lost 2 bases and 3 bases, there was a span of 2 bases. DNA of the CDR3: TGTGCCAGCAGCTTAGACACCGGGGAGCTGTTTTTT. It yields the protein CASSLDTGELFF.

The J gene is TRBJ2-3, the V gene TRBV5-6; no clear D. V shed 3 bases and J shed 6 bases, with 5 bases lying between them. This CDR3 comprises 11 residues. Germline V gene sequence: CDR1 SGHDT, CDR2 YYEEEE. Here the CDR3 DNA reads TGTGCCAGCAGCTCTAGGGATACGCAGTATTTT. Its translation: CASSSRDTQYF.

This clone came up once. The chain employs TRBV15 and TRBJ1-4; D remains unclear. CDR1 is LNHNV and CDR2 is YYDKDF in the germline V gene (reference sequence). This CDR3 comprises 15 residues. The V gene lost 0 bases and the J gene lost 0 bases, with 5 bases spanning the gap. DNA of the CDR3: TGTGCCACCAGCAGAGAACAAGCAACTAATGAAAAACTGTTTTTT. Amino acid sequence: CATSREQATNEKLFF.

With respect to this clone: It is unclear where the CDR3 begins or ends on the DNA, so no DNA is shown, and the CDR3 is as TCRdb lists it. The CDR3 protein is CASSNVGQGTGELFF. This chain joins TRBV21-1 and TRBJ2-2; TRBD1, as called in the table, went unchecked against the DNA. TRBV21-1 is marked as a pseudogene. The CDR3 has 15 residues if both end residues are counted.